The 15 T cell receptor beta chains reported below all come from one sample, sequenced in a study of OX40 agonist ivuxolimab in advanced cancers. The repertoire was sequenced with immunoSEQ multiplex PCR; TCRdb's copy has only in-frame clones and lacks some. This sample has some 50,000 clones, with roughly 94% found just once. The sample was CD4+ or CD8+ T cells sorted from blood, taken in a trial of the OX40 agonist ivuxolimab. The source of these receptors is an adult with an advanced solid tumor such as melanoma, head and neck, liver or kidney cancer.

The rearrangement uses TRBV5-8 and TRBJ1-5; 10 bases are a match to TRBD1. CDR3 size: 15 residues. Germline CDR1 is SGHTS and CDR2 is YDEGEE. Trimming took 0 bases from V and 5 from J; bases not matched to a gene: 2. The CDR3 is CASSLEGTGDQPQHF. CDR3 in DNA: TGTGCCAGCAGCTTGGAGGGGACAGGGGATCAGCCCCAGCATTTT.

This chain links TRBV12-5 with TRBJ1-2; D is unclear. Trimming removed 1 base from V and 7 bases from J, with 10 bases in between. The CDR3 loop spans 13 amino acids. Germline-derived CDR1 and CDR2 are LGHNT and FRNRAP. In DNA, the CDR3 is TGTGCTAGTGGTTTGGGGCCAGCAACTGGCTACACCTTC. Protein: CASGLGPATGYTF.

The CDR3 sequence is CASSTGVSGYTF. CDR3 in DNA: TGTGCCAGTAGTACGGGGGTTAGTGGCTACACCTTC. The chain employs TRBV19 and TRBJ1-2, with TRBD1 as a possible D gene (5 bases). The CDR3 length is 12 residues. Trimming pared 4 bases from V and 7 bases from J, leaving 10 bases between. Germline V lookup: CDR1 LNHDA, CDR2 SQIVND (reference sequence).

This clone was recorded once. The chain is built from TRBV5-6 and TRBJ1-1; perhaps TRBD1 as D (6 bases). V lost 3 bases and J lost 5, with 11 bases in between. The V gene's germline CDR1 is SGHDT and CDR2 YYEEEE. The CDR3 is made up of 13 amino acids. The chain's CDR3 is CASSWTDRTEAFF. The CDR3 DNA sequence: TGTGCCAGCAGCTGGACCGACAGGACTGAAGCTTTCTTT.

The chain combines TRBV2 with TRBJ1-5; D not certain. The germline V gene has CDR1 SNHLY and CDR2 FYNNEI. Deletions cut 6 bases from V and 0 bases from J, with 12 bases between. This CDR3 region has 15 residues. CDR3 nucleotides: TGTGCCAGCAGAGGGTTTAGTTATAGCAATCAGCCCCAGCATTTT. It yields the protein CASRGFSYSNQPQHF.

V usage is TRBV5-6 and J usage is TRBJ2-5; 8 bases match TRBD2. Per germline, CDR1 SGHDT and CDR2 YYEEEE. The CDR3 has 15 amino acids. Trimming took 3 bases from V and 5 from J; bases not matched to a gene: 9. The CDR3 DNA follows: TGTGCCAGCAGCTCGGTACGGGAGGGACCCGAGACCCAGTACTTC. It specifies CASSSVREGPETQYF.

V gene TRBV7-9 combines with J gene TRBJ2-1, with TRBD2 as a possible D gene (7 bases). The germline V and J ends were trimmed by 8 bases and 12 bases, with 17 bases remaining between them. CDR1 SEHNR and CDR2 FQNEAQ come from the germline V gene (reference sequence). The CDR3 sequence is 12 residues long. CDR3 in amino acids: CASGGDTRVQFF. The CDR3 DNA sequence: TGTGCCAGCGGGGGGGACACCCGAGTGCAGTTCTTC.

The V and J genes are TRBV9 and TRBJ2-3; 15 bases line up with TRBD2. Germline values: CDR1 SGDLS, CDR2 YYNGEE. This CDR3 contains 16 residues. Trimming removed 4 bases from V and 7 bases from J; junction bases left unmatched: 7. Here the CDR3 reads CASSLRTSGRANTQYF. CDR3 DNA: TGTGCCAGCAGCCTCCGGACTAGCGGGAGGGCCAATACGCAGTATTTT. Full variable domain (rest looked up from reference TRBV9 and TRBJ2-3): DSGVTQTPKHLITATGQRVTLRCSPRSGDLSVYWYQQSLDQGLQFLIQYYNGEERAKGNILERFSAQQFPDLHSELNLSSLELGDSALYFCASSLRTSGRANTQYFGPGTRLTVL.

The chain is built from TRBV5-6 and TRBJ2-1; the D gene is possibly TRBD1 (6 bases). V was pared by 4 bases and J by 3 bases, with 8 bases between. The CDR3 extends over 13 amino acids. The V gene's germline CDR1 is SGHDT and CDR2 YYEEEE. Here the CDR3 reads CASSVTGYNEQFF. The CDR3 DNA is TGTGCCAGCAGCGTGACAGGCTACAATGAGCAGTTCTTC.

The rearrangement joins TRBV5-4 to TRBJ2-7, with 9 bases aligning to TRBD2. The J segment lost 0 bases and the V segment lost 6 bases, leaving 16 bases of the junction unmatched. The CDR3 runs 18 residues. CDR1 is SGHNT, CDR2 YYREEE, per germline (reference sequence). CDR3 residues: CASTLGDSGGPSSYEQYF. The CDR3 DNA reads TGTGCCAGCACTCTGGGGGATAGCGGGGGACCTAGCTCCTACGAGCAGTACTTC.

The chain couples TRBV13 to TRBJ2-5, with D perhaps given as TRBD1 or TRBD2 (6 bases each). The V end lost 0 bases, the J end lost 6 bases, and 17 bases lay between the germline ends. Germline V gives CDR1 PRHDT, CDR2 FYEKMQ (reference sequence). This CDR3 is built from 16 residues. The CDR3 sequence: CASSLGSGGRLKTQYF. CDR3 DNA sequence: TGTGCCAGCAGCTTAGGGAGTGGGGGGCGCCTGAAGACCCAGTACTTC.

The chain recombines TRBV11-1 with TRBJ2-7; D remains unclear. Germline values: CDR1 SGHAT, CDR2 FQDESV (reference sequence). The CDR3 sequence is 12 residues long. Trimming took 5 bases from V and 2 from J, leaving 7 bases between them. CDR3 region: CASSLGTYEQYF. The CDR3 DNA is TGTGCCAGCAGCCTCGGAACCTACGAGCAGTACTTC.

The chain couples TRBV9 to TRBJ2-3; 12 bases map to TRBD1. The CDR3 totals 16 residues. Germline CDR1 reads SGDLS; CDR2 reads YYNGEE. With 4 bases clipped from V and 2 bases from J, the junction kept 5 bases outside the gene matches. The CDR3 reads CASSIGTGGLTDTQYF. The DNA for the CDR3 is TGTGCCAGCAGCATTGGGACAGGGGGCCTCACAGATACGCAGTATTTT.

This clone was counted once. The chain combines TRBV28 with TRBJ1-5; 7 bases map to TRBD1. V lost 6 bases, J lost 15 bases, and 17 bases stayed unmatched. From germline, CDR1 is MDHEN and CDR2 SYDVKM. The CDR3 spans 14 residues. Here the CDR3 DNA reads TGTGCCAGCAGAACATTTACCCGACAGGGAAGGTGGCATTTT. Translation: CASRTFTRQGRWHF.

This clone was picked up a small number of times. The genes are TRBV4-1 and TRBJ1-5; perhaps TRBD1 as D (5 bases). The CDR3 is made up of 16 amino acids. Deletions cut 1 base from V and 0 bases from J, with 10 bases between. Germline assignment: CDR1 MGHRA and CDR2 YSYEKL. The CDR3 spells CASSQVRQISNQPQHF. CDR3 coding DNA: TGCGCCAGCAGCCAAGTACGACAGATTAGCAATCAGCCCCAGCATTTT.